The 5 T cell receptor beta chains listed next were all sequenced from one sample in a study of T cells in Graves' hyperthyroidism and ophthalmopathy. Amplification of TCR beta CDR3 regions used RNA as the template. TCR CDR3 underwent first-round RT-PCR with the HTBI primer set. TCRdb itself ran the multiplex PCR reads through MiXCR, one entry per CDR3 protein. Here the sample spans 480,000 or so distinct CDR3 sequences, around an eighth being singletons. The source material was blood. The receptors come from a woman between 18 and 29 years old with Graves' hyperthyroidism.

This clonotype appeared a few times. J is TRBJ1-2 and V is TRBV6-1; D not certain. In germline, CDR1 is MNHNS, CDR2 SASEGT. V was trimmed by 9 bases and J by 2 bases, leaving 19 bases between them. This CDR3 contains 15 residues. The DNA of the CDR3 is TGTGCCAGTTTTACGCCCGGCCGGCCGAACTATGGCTACACCTTC. Its protein product is CASFTPGRPNYGYTF.

This clonotype has a handful of counts. A much larger clone differs from this one at a single base, so this may be a read error. The chain couples TRBV30 to TRBJ1-1, with unresolved D. Per germline, CDR1 GTSNPN and CDR2 SVGIG (reference sequence). The CDR3 has 12 residues. The V end was cut by 4 bases, the J end by 4 bases, with 10 bases between. The CDR3 region has the DNA TGTGCCTGGACCCCCAGGAGCACTGAAGCTTTCTTT. Its protein product is CAWTPRSTEAFF.

This clonotype appeared many times. V and J are TRBV20-1 and TRBJ2-5; the D gene is possibly TRBD1 (6 bases). This CDR3 region has 12 residues. Germline-derived CDR1 and CDR2 are DFQATT and SNEGSKA (reference sequence). V shed 0 bases and J shed 9 bases, with 11 bases lying between them. The CDR3 loop reads CSARDRGVAQYF. The DNA for the CDR3 is TGCAGTGCTAGAGACAGGGGCGTGGCCCAGTACTTC.

The genes are TRBV5-1 and TRBJ2-7, with 9 bases identical to TRBD2. This CDR3 is 13 amino acids long. The ends lost 2 bases at V and 5 bases at J; junction bases unmatched: 2. CDR1 is SGHRS and CDR2 is YFSETQ in the germline V gene. This CDR3 reads CASSFSSGNEQYF. CDR3 nucleotides: TGCGCCAGCAGCTTCTCTAGCGGGAACGAGCAGTACTTC.

In this sample, this clonotype turned up many times. This sequence joins TRBV10-3 and TRBJ2-7; 8 bases fit TRBD2. V gave up 0 bases and J gave up 4 bases; unmatched junction bases: 5. CDR3 length: 15 residues. Germline V gives CDR1 ENHRY, CDR2 SYGVKD. Here the CDR3 reads CAISESASGRYEQYF. In nucleotides, the CDR3 is TGTGCCATCAGTGAGTCCGCTAGCGGGCGATACGAGCAGTACTTC.